This entry lists 30 T cell receptor beta chains sequenced from one sample in a study of immune characterization of retroperitoneal liposarcoma. TCRdb re-called the PCR reads through MiXCR, storing one row per CDR3 protein. Here the sample spans approximately 9,000 distinct CDR3 sequences, roughly a quarter being singletons. The specimen sequenced was tumor tissue. The receptors stem from a male donor with retroperitoneal liposarcoma.

This clonotype was detected once. The chain combines TRBV12-3 or TRBV12-4 with TRBJ2-5; weak D call: TRBD1 (6 bases). The closer fit of TRBJ2-7 to the DNA end suggests the J call may be wrong. The CDR3 is made up of 14 amino acids. DNA of the CDR3: TGTGCCAGCAGCCAAACAGGGCAGGGTTACGAGCAGTACTTC. Translating gives CASSQTGQGYEQYF.

This clonotype was seen at least ten times. This chain joins TRBV7-3 and TRBJ2-1, with D tentatively TRBD1 or TRBD2 (5 bases each). Germline V gene lookup returns CDR1 SGHTA and CDR2 FQGTGA. Trimming left V 5 bases short and J 8 bases short, with 19 bases between. The CDR3 runs 15 residues. CDR3 amino acids: CASSPGPIKGHEQFF. Here the CDR3 DNA reads TGTGCCAGCAGCCCGGGACCGATTAAGGGACATGAGCAGTTCTTC.

J is TRBJ2-1 and V is TRBV7-3, with 11 positions matching TRBD2. With the DNA end fitting TRBJ2-7 better, the J assignment may be wrong. Germline assignment: CDR1 SGHTA and CDR2 FQGTGA. The CDR3 is 16 amino acids. The CDR3 spells CASSPIGLAGANEQYF. The CDR3 DNA is TGTGCCAGCAGCCCAATTGGACTAGCGGGTGCCAATGAGCAGTACTTC.

This chain joins TRBV7-2 and TRBJ2-1; D possibly corresponds to TRBD2 (6 bases). The last part of the DNA fits TRBJ2-7 better; the J call may be wrong. This CDR3 has 15 amino acids. Germline V gives CDR1 SGHTA, CDR2 FQGNSA. The DNA for the CDR3 is TGTGCCAGCAGCTTAGATTCGGGGGTCTACAATGAGCAGTACTTC. Its translation is CASSLDSGVYNEQYF.

The chain employs TRBV6-5 and TRBJ2-1; D is perhaps TRBD1 (5 bases). This CDR3 contains 14 residues. Germline-derived CDR1 and CDR2 are MNHEY and SVGAGI. The V end lost 0 bases, the J end lost 10 bases, and 13 bases lay between the germline ends. CDR3 nucleotides: TGTGCCAGCAGTTACTCGGGGCCCCTGGACGAGCAGTTCTTC. Translation: CASSYSGPLDEQFF.

This clonotype has at least ten counts. This sequence joins TRBV6-1 and TRBJ2-1, with D possibly TRBD2 on 5 matching bases. The end of the DNA fits TRBJ2-7 better, so the J call may be wrong. Germline CDR1 reads MNHNS; CDR2 reads SASEGT. This CDR3 contains 16 residues. In DNA form, the CDR3 reads TGTGCCAGCAGCTCCCTCGGGATAGAGACCTACAATGAGCAGTACTTC. This sequence encodes CASSSLGIETYNEQYF.

This chain links TRBV6-4 with TRBJ2-1, with 15 bases lining up with TRBD2. The J segment lost 10 bases and the V segment lost 5 bases, leaving 15 bases of the junction unmatched. This CDR3 is built from 18 residues. Germline loops: CDR1 MRHNA, CDR2 SNTAGT. For the CDR3, the DNA is TGTGCCAGCAGTCCCCAATGGAGGACTAGCGGGGGGGGATACGAGCAGTTCTTC. Translated: CASSPQWRTSGGGYEQFF.

The chain carries TRBV6-1 and TRBJ1-6, with D uncertain. CDR1 MNHNS and CDR2 SASEGT come from the germline V gene. The CDR3 totals 16 residues. V was pared by 7 bases and J by 0 bases, with 13 bases between. The CDR3 protein is CASTIGGSSYNSPLHF. The CDR3 bases are TGTGCCAGCACCATAGGAGGGAGCTCCTATAATTCACCCCTCCACTTT.

This clonotype was recorded a few times. The V gene is TRBV7-2, the J gene TRBJ2-1; 11 bases line up with TRBD2. After removal of 3 bases from V and 9 bases from J, the junction contained 7 bases not matched to a gene. Germline values: CDR1 SGHTA, CDR2 FQGNSA. This CDR3 has 15 amino acids. The CDR3 protein is CASSFGTSGISEQFF. CDR3 coding DNA: TGTGCCAGCAGCTTCGGGACTAGCGGTATATCTGAGCAGTTCTTC.

The chain couples TRBV7-8 to TRBJ1-6; a possible D gene is TRBD1 (6 bases). V lost 4 bases and J lost 3, with 10 bases in between. There are 15 residues in the CDR3. Germline values: CDR1 SGHVS, CDR2 FQNEAQ. The CDR3 DNA follows: TGTGCCAGCAGCTCGCAAGGGGGCTATAATTCACCCCTCCACTTT. Translation: CASSSQGGYNSPLHF.

In its sample, this clonotype was seen a few times. V is TRBV6-1 and J is TRBJ1-1; D perhaps matches TRBD1 (6 bases). Per the germline V gene, CDR1 is MNHNS and CDR2 is SASEGT. V gave up 8 bases and J gave up 3 bases, with 16 bases separating them. This CDR3 is built from 14 residues. CDR3 loop: CASLRGGADTEAFF. CDR3 coding DNA: TGTGCCAGCCTCCGAGGGGGGGCGGACACTGAAGCTTTCTTT.

This clonotype was seen only a few times. This chain connects TRBV6-1 to TRBJ2-1; 8 bases align to TRBD1. V lost 7 bases, J lost 7 bases, and 12 bases stayed unmatched. This CDR3 region has 15 residues. Looked up from germline, CDR1 is MNHNS and CDR2 is SASEGT. CDR3 region: CASTNGQGAGNEQFF. CDR3 bases: TGTGCCAGCACCAATGGGCAGGGGGCTGGAAATGAGCAGTTCTTC.

V and J are TRBV27 and TRBJ2-1; D is perhaps TRBD1 (6 bases). The J call could be wrong; TRBJ2-7 is a better fit for the DNA end. The germline V gene encodes CDR1 MNHEY and CDR2 SMNVEV (reference sequence). This CDR3 comprises 15 residues. CDR3: CASSLYPTGSYEQYF. The CDR3 DNA is TGTGCCAGCAGTTTATACCCGACAGGATCCTACGAGCAGTACTTC.

J is TRBJ2-3 and V is TRBV7-3, with D possibly matching TRBD2 (7 bases). Germline lookup yields CDR1 SGHTA and CDR2 FQGTGA. The CDR3 is 15 amino acids. V lost 4 bases to trimming and J lost 4 bases, with 15 bases between them. The CDR3 DNA sequence: TGTGCCAGCAGCTCCCGGGGGGCCGTTCCAGATACGCAGTATTTT. Amino acid sequence: CASSSRGAVPDTQYF.

The chain joins TRBV6-8 to TRBJ2-1; maybe TRBD2 (6 bases). From germline, CDR1 is MNHGY and CDR2 SAAAGT. The length of the CDR3 is 14 residues. V lost 5 bases, J lost 9 bases, and 17 bases lay in between. The CDR3 coding sequence is TGTGCCAGCAGTACCCGGGACTCAGCCCCTGAGCAGTTCTTC. Protein: CASSTRDSAPEQFF.

This clonotype is large. This chain connects TRBV6-1 to TRBJ2-1, with 13 bases lining up with TRBD2. The CDR3 totals 19 residues. The germline V gene encodes CDR1 MNHNS and CDR2 SASEGT. The J segment lost 0 bases and the V segment lost 3 bases, leaving 8 bases of the junction unmatched. The CDR3 here is CASSDPGLAGTYSYNEQFF. CDR3 coding DNA: TGTGCCAGCAGTGACCCGGGACTAGCGGGGACTTACTCCTACAATGAGCAGTTCTTC.

The genes are TRBV6-1 and TRBJ2-5; TRBD2 aligns across 11 bases. V lost 7 bases, J lost 6 bases, and 7 bases stayed unmatched. CDR3 length: 14 residues. The germline V gene encodes CDR1 MNHNS and CDR2 SASEGT. The CDR3 region is CASKRLAGRKTQYF. The CDR3 DNA reads as TGTGCCAGCAAGAGACTAGCGGGACGGAAGACCCAGTACTTC.

This clonotype was found a few times. This chain connects TRBV6-1 to TRBJ2-1, with 7 bases aligning to TRBD2. With 4 bases clipped from V and 6 bases from J, the junction kept 6 bases outside the gene matches. Germline-derived CDR1 and CDR2 are MNHNS and SASEGT. CDR3 size: 14 residues. The CDR3, as DNA: TGTGCCAGCAGTGGCGCTAGCGGTCCCAATGAGCAGTTCTTC. Amino acid sequence: CASSGASGPNEQFF.

There are many counts of this clonotype. This chain joins TRBV7-2 and TRBJ2-7; D is perhaps TRBD2 (6 bases). Germline V gives CDR1 SGHTA, CDR2 FQGNSA. CDR3 size: 16 residues. V lost 5 bases to trimming and J lost 0 bases, with 17 bases between them. CDR3 sequence: CASSSYRESPSYEQYF. CDR3 in DNA: TGTGCCAGCAGCAGCTATCGGGAGAGCCCCTCCTACGAGCAGTACTTC.

This clonotype was found many times. The chain has TRBV6-1 and TRBJ2-3; 9 bases are a match to TRBD2. V dropped 5 bases and J dropped 5; count of bases not matched to a gene: 8. CDR1 is MNHNS, CDR2 SASEGT, per germline. There are 15 residues in the CDR3. CDR3: CASSYRGGALDTQYF. In DNA, the CDR3 is TGTGCCAGCAGTTATCGCGGGGGGGCGTTAGATACGCAGTATTTT.

The gene calls are TRBV6-1 and TRBJ2-1; tentatively, D is TRBD2 (7 bases). Germline V gives CDR1 MNHNS, CDR2 SASEGT. The CDR3 totals 15 residues. V was pared by 7 bases and J by 5 bases, with 18 bases between. Here the CDR3 reads CASTPRGGWDNEQFF. Written as DNA, the CDR3 is TGTGCCAGCACCCCAAGGGGGGGATGGGACAATGAGCAGTTCTTC.

The rearrangement uses TRBV6-1 and TRBJ2-5; D tentatively fits TRBD1 or TRBD2 (6 bases each). There are 15 residues in the CDR3. Looked up from germline, CDR1 is MNHNS and CDR2 is SASEGT. The V gene lost 6 bases and the J gene lost 11 bases, with 25 bases spanning the gap. The CDR3 coding sequence is TGTGCCAGCAGCGGGGGCTCCAACTCCTACAATGAGCAGTACTTC. It codes for CASSGGSNSYNEQYF.

V and J are TRBV7-8 and TRBJ1-1; D is perhaps TRBD1 (6 bases). V lost 3 bases, J lost 5 bases, and 13 bases lay in between. Germline V gene data show CDR1 as SGHVS and CDR2 as FQNEAQ. CDR3 length: 14 amino acids. The CDR3 is CASSFGGLETEAFF. The CDR3 bases are TGTGCCAGCAGCTTTGGGGGGCTCGAGACTGAAGCTTTCTTT.

Concerning this clonotype: A junction boundary mismatches the germline segment, possibly from a read error. The V call is TRBV5-3, the J call TRBJ2-5; no clear D gene. TRBV5-3 is an ORF, with its function uncertain. This CDR3 has 13 residues. CDR3 coding DNA: TGTGCCAGCAGCTTGGTGTCCGAAGAGACCCAGTACTTC. It yields the protein CASSLVSEETQYF.

This rearrangement joins TRBV6-1 to TRBJ2-1; weak D call: TRBD2 (6 bases). CDR1 is MNHNS and CDR2 is SASEGT in the germline V gene. The CDR3 loop spans 14 amino acids. V lost 7 bases to trimming and J lost 7 bases, with 17 bases between them. In DNA form, the CDR3 reads TGTGCCAGCAACCGGGACTTCAGCGGAAATGAGCAGTTCTTC. It is translated as CASNRDFSGNEQFF.

The chain combines TRBV27 with TRBJ2-1; D is ambiguous. CDR3 length: 16 residues. CDR1 is MNHEY, CDR2 SMNVEV, per germline (reference sequence). V gave up 0 bases and J gave up 13 bases, with 22 bases separating them. CDR3 coding DNA: TGTGCCAGCAGTTTATCCCCCGACACATCAAGTCAGACCCAGTTCTTC. This sequence encodes CASSLSPDTSSQTQFF.

This rearrangement joins TRBV7-8 to TRBJ1-1; D is unclear. The CDR3 spans 13 residues. V lost 5 bases to trimming and J lost 7 bases, with 14 bases between them. CDR1 and CDR2 from the germline V gene are SGHVS and FQNEAQ. The CDR3 spells CASSITRGGEAFF. The CDR3 nucleotides read TGTGCCAGCAGCATAACCCGTGGAGGTGAAGCTTTCTTT.

This clonotype was recorded many times. CDR3 residues: CASSEEAGGPDTQYF. The CDR3 region has the DNA TGTGCCAGCAGTGAAGAGGCAGGGGGGCCAGATACGCAGTATTTT. This rearrangement joins TRBV6-1 to TRBJ2-3, with a weak D call TRBD1 (7 bases). The germline V gene has CDR1 MNHNS and CDR2 SASEGT. The CDR3 runs 15 residues. Trimming left V 1 base short and J 4 bases short, with 12 bases between.

The rearrangement links TRBV6-1 to TRBJ1-1, with D unclear. Trimming shortened V by 11 bases and J by 6 bases, and 7 bases separated the two germline ends. CDR1 is MNHNS and CDR2 is SASEGT in the germline V gene. The CDR3 length is 9 residues. Here the CDR3 reads CAEKAEAFF. The CDR3 nucleotides are TGTGCCGAAAAGGCTGAAGCTTTCTTT.

To note about this clonotype: The junction departs from the called germline gene at one end, perhaps through a read error. The rearrangement links TRBV6-1 to TRBJ2-1; 11 nucleotides line up with TRBD1. Germline CDR1 is MNHNS and CDR2 is SASEGT. This CDR3 is 15 amino acids long. CDR3 DNA: TGTGCCAGCAGTGAAGGGACAGGGGGCTACAATGAGCAGCTCTTC. Translated: CASSEGTGGYNEQLF.